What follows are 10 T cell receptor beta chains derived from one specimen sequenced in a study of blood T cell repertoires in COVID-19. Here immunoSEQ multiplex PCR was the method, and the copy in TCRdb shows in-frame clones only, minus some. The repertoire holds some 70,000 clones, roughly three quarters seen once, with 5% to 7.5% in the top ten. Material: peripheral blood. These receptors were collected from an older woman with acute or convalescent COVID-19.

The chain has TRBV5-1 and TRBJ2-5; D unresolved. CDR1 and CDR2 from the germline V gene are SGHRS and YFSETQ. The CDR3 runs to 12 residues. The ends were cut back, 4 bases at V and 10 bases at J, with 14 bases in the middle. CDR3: CASSLGFGDQYF. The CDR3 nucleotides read TGCGCCAGCAGCCTAGGTTTTGGAGACCAGTACTTC.

As DNA, the CDR3 is TGTGCCAGCACAGAGACTAGCGGGTTCACAGATACGCAGTATTTT. Amino acid sequence: CASTETSGFTDTQYF. The rearrangement links TRBV2 to TRBJ2-3; 10 bases are shared with TRBD2. CDR1 is SNHLY and CDR2 is FYNNEI in the germline V gene. This CDR3 region has 15 residues. Germline trimming cut 7 bases from V and 2 bases from J; bases unmatched to any gene: 6.

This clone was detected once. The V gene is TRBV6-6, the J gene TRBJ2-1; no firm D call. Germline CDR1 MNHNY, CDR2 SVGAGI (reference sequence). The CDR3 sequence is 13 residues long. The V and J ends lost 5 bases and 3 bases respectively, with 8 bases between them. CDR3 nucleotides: TGTGCCAGCAGTCCTACTATCTACAATGAGCAGTTCTTC. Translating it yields CASSPTIYNEQFF.

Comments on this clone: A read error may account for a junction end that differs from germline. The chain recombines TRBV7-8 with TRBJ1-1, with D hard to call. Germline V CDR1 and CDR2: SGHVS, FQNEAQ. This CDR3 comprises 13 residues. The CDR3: CVSSLTANTEAFF. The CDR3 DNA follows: TGTGTCAGCAGCTTAACAGCGAACACTGAAGCTTTCTTT.

The CDR3 spells CASSARTSGGHNEQFF. CDR3 bases: TGCGCCAGCAGCGCCCGGACTAGCGGGGGCCACAATGAGCAGTTCTTC. This rearrangement joins TRBV5-1 to TRBJ2-1, with TRBD2 identical over 13 bases. This CDR3 is built from 16 residues. Trimming took 4 bases from V and 5 from J; bases not matched to a gene: 6. The germline gives CDR1 SGHRS, CDR2 YFSETQ.

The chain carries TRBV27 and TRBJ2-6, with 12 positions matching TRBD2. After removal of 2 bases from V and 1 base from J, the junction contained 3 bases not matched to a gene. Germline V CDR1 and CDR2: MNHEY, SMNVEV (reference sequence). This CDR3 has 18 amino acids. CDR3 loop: CASSLRLAGGSGANVLTF. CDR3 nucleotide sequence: TGTGCCAGCAGTTTACGGCTAGCGGGGGGGTCTGGGGCCAACGTCCTGACTTTC.

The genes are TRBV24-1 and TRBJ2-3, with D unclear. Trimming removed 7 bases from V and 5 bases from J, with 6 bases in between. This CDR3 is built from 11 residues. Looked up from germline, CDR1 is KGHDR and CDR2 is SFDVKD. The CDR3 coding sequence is TGTGCCACCAGCTCGGGAGATACGCAGTATTTT. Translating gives CATSSGDTQYF.

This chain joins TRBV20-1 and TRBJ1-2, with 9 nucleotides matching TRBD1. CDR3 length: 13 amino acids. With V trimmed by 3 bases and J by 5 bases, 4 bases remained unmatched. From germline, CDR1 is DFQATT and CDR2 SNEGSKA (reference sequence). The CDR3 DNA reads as TGCAGTGCTAGTCCGGGACAGGGATATGGCTACACCTTC. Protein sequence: CSASPGQGYGYTF.

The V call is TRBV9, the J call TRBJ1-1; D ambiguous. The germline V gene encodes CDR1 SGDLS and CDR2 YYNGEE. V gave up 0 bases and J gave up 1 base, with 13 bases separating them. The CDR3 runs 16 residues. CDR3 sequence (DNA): TGTGCCAGCAGCGTAGACGACCGTCGCGGGAACACTGAAGCTTTCTTT. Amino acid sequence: CASSVDDRRGNTEAFF.

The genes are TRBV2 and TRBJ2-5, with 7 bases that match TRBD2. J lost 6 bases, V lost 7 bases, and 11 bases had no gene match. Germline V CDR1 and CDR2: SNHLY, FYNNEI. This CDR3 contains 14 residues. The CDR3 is CASNPTSPGQTQYF. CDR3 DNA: TGTGCCAGCAACCCGACTAGCCCCGGGCAGACCCAGTACTTC.